This T cell receptor beta chain appears in the sequencing data of a study of cytomegalovirus exposure and HLA in healthy donors. Notes on the study in general: Later analysis associated a missense DCLRE1C variant with TCR beta V- and J-gene trimming. Judged likely to be a sequencing artifact was a cluster of highly shared sequence variants.

To note about this clone: The antigen is unknown.

The CDR3 length is 14 residues. The V gene lost 4 bases and the J gene lost 0 bases, with 11 bases spanning the gap. The germline CDR1 and CDR2 sequences are SGHDT and YYEEEE. The study sampled nominally healthy donors, though unrecorded immune exposures were likely. A multiplex PCR was run with 60 Vbeta primers and 13 Jbeta primers. Data came from immunoSEQ multiplex PCR; TCRdb stores just in-frame clones and leaves some out. This sample yields under 150,000 clones, of which approximately 78% are seen a single time; around 8.1% belongs to the top ten. Sequencing was performed on PBMCs. The sequence was collected from a woman between 45 and 65 years old in good health and CMV-seropositive. The rearrangement uses TRBV5-6 and TRBJ2-7, with D unresolved. CDR3 DNA: TGTGCCAGCAGCCTTTTGCCAGACTCCTACGAGCAGTACTTC. It translates to CASSLLPDSYEQYF.